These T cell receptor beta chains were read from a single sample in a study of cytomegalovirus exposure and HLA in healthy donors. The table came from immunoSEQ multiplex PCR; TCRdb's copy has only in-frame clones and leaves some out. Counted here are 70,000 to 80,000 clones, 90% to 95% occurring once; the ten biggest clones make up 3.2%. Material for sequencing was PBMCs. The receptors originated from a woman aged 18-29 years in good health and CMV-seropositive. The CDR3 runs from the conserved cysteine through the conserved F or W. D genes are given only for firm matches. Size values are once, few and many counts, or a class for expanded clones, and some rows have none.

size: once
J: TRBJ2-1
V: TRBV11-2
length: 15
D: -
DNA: TGTGCCAGCAGCTTAGCGGTCAGGGGCTACAATGAGCAGTTCTTC
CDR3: CASSLAVRGYNEQFF

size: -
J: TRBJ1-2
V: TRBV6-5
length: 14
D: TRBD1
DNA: TGTGCCAGCAGGCGGACAGGAGGAGAGGGTGGCTACACCTTC
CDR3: CASRRTGGEGGYTF

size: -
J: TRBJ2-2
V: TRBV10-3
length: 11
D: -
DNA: TGTGCCAGCCGGGGTAGCGGGGAGCTGTTTTTT
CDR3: CASRGSGELFF

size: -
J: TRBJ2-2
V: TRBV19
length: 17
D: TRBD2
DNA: TGTGCCAGTAGTACGGAAACAGGAATAGCGGGCACCGGGGAGCTGTTTTTT
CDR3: CASSTETGIAGTGELFF

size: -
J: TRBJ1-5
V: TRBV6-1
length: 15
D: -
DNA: TGTGCCAGCAGTGAGACAGAATATAGCAATCAGCCCCAGCATTTT
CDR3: CASSETEYSNQPQHF

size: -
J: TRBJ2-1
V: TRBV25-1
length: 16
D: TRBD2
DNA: TGTGCCAGCAGTGAATTTATCCAGCGGGACTACAATGAGCAGTTCTTC
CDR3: CASSEFIQRDYNEQFF

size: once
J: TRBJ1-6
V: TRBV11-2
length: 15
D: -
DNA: TGTGCCAGCAGCTTAGTAGACGACACCGGTCTACCCCTCCACTTT
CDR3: CASSLVDDTGLPLHF

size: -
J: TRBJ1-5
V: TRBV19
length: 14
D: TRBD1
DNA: TGTGCCAGTAGTTTGAGACAGGGGGCACAGCCCCAGCATTTT
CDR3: CASSLRQGAQPQHF

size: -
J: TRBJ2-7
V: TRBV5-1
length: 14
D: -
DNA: TGCGCCAGCAGCCCACGGGCTAGCAAAGACGAGCAGTACTTC
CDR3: CASSPRASKDEQYF

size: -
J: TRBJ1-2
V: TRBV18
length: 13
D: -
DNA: TGTGCCAGCTCTTTGACAGAATCCTATGGCTACACCTTC
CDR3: CASSLTESYGYTF